A single T cell receptor beta chain is shown here with its context. The target antigen is unknown. This entry is derived from a study of early T cells in non-severe SARS-CoV-2 infection. Study-level points and caveats: VDJdb matching, biased toward anti-spike CD8 responses, missed private and CD4 specificities.

The CDR3 is 14 residues long. Trimming shortened V by 3 bases and J by 5 bases, and 13 bases separated the two germline ends. Germline CDR1 and CDR2: MDHEN and SYDVKM. TCRdb reanalysed the 5' RACE reads using MiXCR and keeps one entry per CDR3 protein. The data show over 45,000 distinct CDR3 sequences, with about 7.7% seen just once and 10% held by the top ten. The source is an adult who was a healthcare worker with PCR-confirmed SARS-CoV-2 infection or an uninfected control (not recorded which). This chain connects TRBV28 to TRBJ1-1; D possibly corresponds to TRBD1 (6 bases). The sequencing here drew on whole blood, taken at baseline. The CDR3 spells CASSFSDSTTEAFF. The CDR3 DNA follows: TGTGCCAGCAGTTTCTCGGACAGCACTACTGAAGCTTTCTTT. The full variable domain, rest sourced from reference TRBV28 and TRBJ1-1, is DVKVTQSSRYLVKRTGEKVFLECVQDMDHENMFWYRQDPGLGLRLIYFSYDVKMKEKGDIPEGYSVSREKKERFSLILESASTNQTSMYLCASSFSDSTTEAFFGQGTRLTVV.